This is a list of T cell receptor beta chains from one sample in a study of T cells after posttransplantation cyclophosphamide. Here immunoSEQ multiplex PCR was the method, and the copy in TCRdb shows in-frame clones only, minus some. Of 25,000 to 30,000 clones listed, 70% to 90% were seen once; the top ten hold about 3.5%. The sequencing sample was made of PBMCs. The receptors were gathered from a man aged 45 to 65. CDR3s include the opening cysteine and the closing phenylalanine or tryptophan. A D gene is named only where the DNA matches it firmly. A row's size may be missing; if present it is once, few, many or a size class.

v_call: TRBV6-1; d_call: -; j_call: TRBJ2-7; clone_size: -; cdr3_aa: CASSVGDGYEQYF; cdr3_nt: TGTGCCAGCAGTGTGGGAGACGGTTACGAGCAGTACTTC
v_call: TRBV2; d_call: TRBD1; j_call: TRBJ2-2; clone_size: -; cdr3_aa: CASSRDRGSGELFF; cdr3_nt: TGTGCCAGCAGCCGGGACAGGGGATCCGGGGAGCTGTTTTTT
v_call: TRBV7-8; d_call: TRBD1; j_call: TRBJ1-5; clone_size: few; cdr3_aa: CASSLREQGHQPQHF; cdr3_nt: TGTGCCAGCAGCTTACGGGAACAGGGGCATCAGCCCCAGCATTTT
v_call: TRBV5-1; d_call: -; j_call: TRBJ1-2; clone_size: -; cdr3_aa: CASSLRNYGYTF; cdr3_nt: TGCGCCAGCAGCTTACGGAACTATGGCTACACCTTC
v_call: TRBV6-6; d_call: -; j_call: TRBJ2-7; clone_size: -; cdr3_aa: CASSYSTAGGGGEQYF; cdr3_nt: TGTGCCAGCAGTTACTCGACAGCAGGGGGTGGGGGGGAGCAGTACTTC
v_call: TRBV11-2; d_call: -; j_call: TRBJ2-1; clone_size: -; cdr3_aa: CASSSQAGQFF; cdr3_nt: TGTGCCAGCAGCTCGCAGGCTGGCCAGTTCTTC
v_call: TRBV7-2; d_call: -; j_call: TRBJ2-5; clone_size: -; cdr3_aa: CASSLLLAQETQYF; cdr3_nt: TGTGCCAGCAGCTTATTGCTAGCCCAAGAGACCCAGTACTTC
v_call: TRBV4-1; d_call: TRBD1; j_call: TRBJ2-2; clone_size: -; cdr3_aa: CASSQWKGDRAKTGELFF; cdr3_nt: TGCGCCAGCAGCCAATGGAAGGGGGACAGGGCAAAAACCGGGGAGCTGTTTTTT
v_call: TRBV11-3; d_call: -; j_call: TRBJ2-3; clone_size: -; cdr3_aa: CASSLDAGRVRGTDTQYF; cdr3_nt: TGTGCCAGCAGCTTAGATGCGGGGCGTGTCCGGGGAACAGATACGCAGTATTTT
v_call: TRBV5-6; d_call: -; j_call: TRBJ1-3; clone_size: -; cdr3_aa: CASSWITGMPGNTIYF; cdr3_nt: TGTGCCAGCAGCTGGATTACAGGGATGCCTGGAAACACCATATATTTT
v_call: TRBV13; d_call: TRBD1; j_call: TRBJ2-7; clone_size: -; cdr3_aa: CASSSPLTGTGNYEQYF; cdr3_nt: TGTGCCAGCAGCTCACCCCTGACCGGGACAGGTAACTACGAGCAGTACTTC
v_call: TRBV5-1; d_call: -; j_call: TRBJ2-7; clone_size: -; cdr3_aa: CASSLEGHYEQYF; cdr3_nt: TGCGCCAGCAGCTTGGAGGGACATTACGAGCAGTACTTC
v_call: TRBV6-1; d_call: TRBD2; j_call: TRBJ2-2; clone_size: -; cdr3_aa: CASSESSGTGELFF; cdr3_nt: TGTGCCAGCAGTGAGTCTAGCGGGACCGGGGAGCTGTTTTTT
v_call: TRBV18; d_call: -; j_call: TRBJ2-7; clone_size: -; cdr3_aa: CASSPVGRLGEQYF; cdr3_nt: TGTGCCAGCTCACCGGTGGGGCGCCTAGGCGAGCAGTACTTC
v_call: TRBV5-5; d_call: -; j_call: TRBJ1-1; clone_size: -; cdr3_aa: CASSLIRGDTEAFF; cdr3_nt: TGTGCCAGCAGCTTGATCCGGGGAGACACTGAAGCTTTCTTT
v_call: TRBV7-9; d_call: TRBD2; j_call: TRBJ2-1; clone_size: -; cdr3_aa: CASSPGTSVYNEQFF; cdr3_nt: TGTGCCAGCAGCCCCGGGACTAGCGTTTACAATGAGCAGTTCTTC
v_call: TRBV13; d_call: TRBD2; j_call: TRBJ2-2; clone_size: few; cdr3_aa: CASSLDTASGANVNTGELFF; cdr3_nt: TGTGCCAGCAGCTTAGATACGGCTAGCGGAGCCAATGTCAACACCGGGGAGCTGTTTTTT
v_call: TRBV18; d_call: -; j_call: TRBJ1-2; clone_size: -; cdr3_aa: CASSPRITGPGMLGYTF; cdr3_nt: TGTGCCAGCTCACCTCGAATCACCGGGCCAGGGATGTTAGGCTACACCTTC
v_call: TRBV7-9; d_call: TRBD1; j_call: TRBJ1-1; clone_size: -; cdr3_aa: CASSLEGQGEAFF; cdr3_nt: TGTGCCAGCAGCTTAGAAGGACAGGGTGAAGCTTTCTTT
v_call: TRBV15; d_call: -; j_call: TRBJ2-1; clone_size: -; cdr3_aa: CATSRDIIYNEQFF; cdr3_nt: TGTGCCACCAGCAGAGATATTATATACAATGAGCAGTTCTTC
v_call: TRBV5-4; d_call: -; j_call: TRBJ2-1; clone_size: -; cdr3_aa: CASSFLTGNEQFF; cdr3_nt: TGTGCCAGCAGCTTCCTAACAGGAAATGAGCAGTTCTTC
v_call: TRBV4-1; d_call: TRBD1; j_call: TRBJ2-6; clone_size: once; cdr3_aa: CASSQEGQGVYSGANVLTF; cdr3_nt: TGCGCCAGCAGCCAAGAGGGACAGGGGGTTTACTCTGGGGCCAACGTCCTGACTTTC
v_call: TRBV6-5; d_call: -; j_call: TRBJ1-2; clone_size: few; cdr3_aa: CASRQDPNYGYTF; cdr3_nt: TGTGCCAGCAGACAGGACCCTAACTATGGCTACACCTTC
v_call: TRBV5-6; d_call: -; j_call: TRBJ1-1; clone_size: -; cdr3_aa: CASSLGQVLGNTEAFF; cdr3_nt: TGTGCCAGCAGCTTGGGACAGGTCCTGGGGAACACTGAAGCTTTCTTT
v_call: TRBV6-6; d_call: TRBD1; j_call: TRBJ1-5; clone_size: -; cdr3_aa: CASSPERQGGQPQHF; cdr3_nt: TGTGCCAGCAGTCCGGAACGACAGGGAGGTCAGCCCCAGCATTTT
v_call: TRBV19; d_call: -; j_call: TRBJ2-7; clone_size: -; cdr3_aa: CASSIRRGLEQYF; cdr3_nt: TGTGCCAGTAGTATTAGGCGGGGGCTCGAGCAGTACTTC
v_call: TRBV30; d_call: TRBD2; j_call: TRBJ2-2; clone_size: -; cdr3_aa: CAWSGGRTVTGELFF; cdr3_nt: TGTGCCTGGAGTGGCGGGAGGACTGTAACCGGGGAGCTGTTTTTT
v_call: TRBV15; d_call: -; j_call: TRBJ1-1; clone_size: -; cdr3_aa: CATSRDTDITEAFF; cdr3_nt: TGTGCCACCAGCAGAGATACAGATATCACTGAAGCTTTCTTT
v_call: TRBV4-2; d_call: TRBD1; j_call: TRBJ1-4; clone_size: once; cdr3_aa: CASSREALTGLFF; cdr3_nt: TGTGCCAGCAGCCGAGAAGCCCTGACAGGGTTGTTTTTT
v_call: TRBV28; d_call: TRBD1; j_call: TRBJ2-7; clone_size: -; cdr3_aa: CASTIQGAIFEQYF; cdr3_nt: TGTGCCAGCACTATTCAGGGGGCGATATTCGAGCAGTACTTC
v_call: TRBV9; d_call: -; j_call: TRBJ2-5; clone_size: -; cdr3_aa: CASSVEWTGETQYF; cdr3_nt: TGTGCCAGCAGCGTAGAGTGGACGGGGGAGACCCAGTACTTC
v_call: TRBV10-3; d_call: TRBD1; j_call: TRBJ2-2; clone_size: -; cdr3_aa: CAIGGTGNTGELFF; cdr3_nt: TGTGCCATCGGGGGGACAGGGAACACCGGGGAGCTGTTTTTT
v_call: TRBV4-2; d_call: TRBD1; j_call: TRBJ1-5; clone_size: -; cdr3_aa: CASSQRTGDHQPQHF; cdr3_nt: TGTGCCAGCAGCCAGAGGACAGGAGACCATCAGCCCCAGCATTTT
v_call: TRBV11-3; d_call: TRBD2; j_call: TRBJ2-3; clone_size: -; cdr3_aa: CASSRLAETDTQYF; cdr3_nt: TGTGCCAGCAGCCGGCTAGCGGAAACAGATACGCAGTATTTT
v_call: TRBV5-1; d_call: TRBD2; j_call: TRBJ2-3; clone_size: -; cdr3_aa: CASQVLAGTDTQYF; cdr3_nt: TGCGCCAGCCAGGTCCTAGCGGGAACGGATACGCAGTATTTT
v_call: TRBV7-7; d_call: -; j_call: TRBJ2-2; clone_size: -; cdr3_aa: CASSLDWTGELFF; cdr3_nt: TGTGCTAGCAGCTTAGACTGGACCGGGGAGCTGTTTTTT
v_call: TRBV7-2; d_call: TRBD1; j_call: TRBJ2-7; clone_size: -; cdr3_aa: CASSARDRSSLIYEQYF; cdr3_nt: TGTGCCAGCAGCGCTAGGGACAGATCAAGCCTCATCTACGAGCAGTACTTC
v_call: TRBV7-2; d_call: TRBD2; j_call: TRBJ2-3; clone_size: once; cdr3_aa: CASSSQAGLGGTQYF; cdr3_nt: TGTGCCAGCAGCTCACAAGCGGGGTTGGGAGGTACGCAGTATTTT
v_call: TRBV7-9; d_call: -; j_call: TRBJ2-7; clone_size: -; cdr3_aa: CASSRGTYEQYF; cdr3_nt: TGTGCCAGCAGCCGAGGTACCTACGAGCAGTACTTC
v_call: TRBV20-1; d_call: TRBD1; j_call: TRBJ1-2; clone_size: -; cdr3_aa: CSARGDYGYTF; cdr3_nt: TGCAGTGCCAGGGGGGACTATGGCTACACCTTC
v_call: TRBV11-3; d_call: -; j_call: TRBJ2-1; clone_size: -; cdr3_aa: CASSPSPPEQFF; cdr3_nt: TGTGCCAGCAGCCCCTCCCCCCCTGAGCAGTTCTTC
v_call: TRBV28; d_call: -; j_call: TRBJ1-3; clone_size: -; cdr3_aa: CASSVKEWRGGNTIYF; cdr3_nt: TGTGCCAGCAGTGTTAAGGAGTGGAGGGGCGGAAACACCATATATTTT
v_call: TRBV6-6; d_call: -; j_call: TRBJ1-2; clone_size: -; cdr3_aa: CASSPTTVGYTF; cdr3_nt: TGTGCCAGCAGCCCGACGACAGTTGGCTACACCTTC
v_call: TRBV2; d_call: TRBD1; j_call: TRBJ1-4; clone_size: few; cdr3_aa: CARSTGQGREKLFF; cdr3_nt: TGTGCCAGGAGCACGGGACAGGGAAGGGAAAAACTGTTTTTT
v_call: TRBV4-1; d_call: -; j_call: TRBJ1-4; clone_size: -; cdr3_aa: CASSQNEEGKLFF; cdr3_nt: TGCGCCAGCAGCCAGAACGAAGAGGGAAAACTGTTTTTT
v_call: TRBV5-4; d_call: -; j_call: TRBJ2-7; clone_size: -; cdr3_aa: CALTSPGRGSTQQYF; cdr3_nt: TGTGCCCTCACCTCACCCGGCCGGGGGTCTACGCAGCAGTACTTC
v_call: TRBV13; d_call: TRBD2; j_call: TRBJ2-7; clone_size: -; cdr3_aa: CASSLDVGGGLSYEQYF; cdr3_nt: TGTGCCAGCAGCCTTGACGTCGGGGGGGGCCTCTCCTACGAGCAGTACTTC
v_call: TRBV11-2; d_call: -; j_call: TRBJ2-1; clone_size: few; cdr3_aa: CASSLASVHEQFF; cdr3_nt: TGTGCCAGCAGCTTAGCTAGCGTACATGAGCAGTTCTTC
v_call: TRBV9; d_call: -; j_call: TRBJ2-3; clone_size: -; cdr3_aa: CASSVGGGQESTDTQYF; cdr3_nt: TGTGCCAGCAGCGTAGGGGGGGGCCAGGAATCCACAGATACGCAGTATTTT
v_call: TRBV6-1; d_call: -; j_call: TRBJ2-3; clone_size: -; cdr3_aa: CASSLSQVLTDTQYF; cdr3_nt: TGTGCCAGCAGTCTAAGCCAGGTTCTCACAGATACGCAGTATTTT
v_call: TRBV10-3; d_call: TRBD1; j_call: TRBJ1-1; clone_size: -; cdr3_aa: CAISASTGVGNTEAFF; cdr3_nt: TGTGCCATCAGTGCTTCGACAGGGGTGGGGAACACTGAAGCTTTCTTT
v_call: TRBV6-5; d_call: -; j_call: TRBJ2-4; clone_size: -; cdr3_aa: CASSYSQGLARNIQYF; cdr3_nt: TGTGCCAGCAGTTACTCCCAGGGGTTAGCCCGGAACATTCAGTACTTC
v_call: TRBV7-9; d_call: -; j_call: TRBJ2-1; clone_size: -; cdr3_aa: CASSSTGQIINNEQFF; cdr3_nt: TGTGCCAGCAGCTCTACGGGTCAGATCATAAACAATGAGCAGTTCTTC
v_call: TRBV28; d_call: -; j_call: TRBJ1-2; clone_size: -; cdr3_aa: CASSLTAVYGYTF; cdr3_nt: TGTGCCAGCAGTCTCACAGCGGTCTATGGCTACACCTTC
v_call: TRBV4-3; d_call: TRBD2; j_call: TRBJ2-1; clone_size: -; cdr3_aa: CASSPLGGGAYEQFF; cdr3_nt: TGCGCCAGCAGCCCCCTTGGCGGGGGGGCTTATGAGCAGTTCTTC
v_call: TRBV2; d_call: -; j_call: TRBJ2-7; clone_size: -; cdr3_aa: CASSAATGWGGEQYF; cdr3_nt: TGTGCCAGCAGTGCGGCAACAGGGTGGGGTGGCGAGCAGTACTTC
v_call: TRBV7-8; d_call: -; j_call: TRBJ1-1; clone_size: -; cdr3_aa: CASSSTRDTEAFF; cdr3_nt: TGTGCCAGCAGCTCCACGAGGGACACTGAAGCTTTCTTT